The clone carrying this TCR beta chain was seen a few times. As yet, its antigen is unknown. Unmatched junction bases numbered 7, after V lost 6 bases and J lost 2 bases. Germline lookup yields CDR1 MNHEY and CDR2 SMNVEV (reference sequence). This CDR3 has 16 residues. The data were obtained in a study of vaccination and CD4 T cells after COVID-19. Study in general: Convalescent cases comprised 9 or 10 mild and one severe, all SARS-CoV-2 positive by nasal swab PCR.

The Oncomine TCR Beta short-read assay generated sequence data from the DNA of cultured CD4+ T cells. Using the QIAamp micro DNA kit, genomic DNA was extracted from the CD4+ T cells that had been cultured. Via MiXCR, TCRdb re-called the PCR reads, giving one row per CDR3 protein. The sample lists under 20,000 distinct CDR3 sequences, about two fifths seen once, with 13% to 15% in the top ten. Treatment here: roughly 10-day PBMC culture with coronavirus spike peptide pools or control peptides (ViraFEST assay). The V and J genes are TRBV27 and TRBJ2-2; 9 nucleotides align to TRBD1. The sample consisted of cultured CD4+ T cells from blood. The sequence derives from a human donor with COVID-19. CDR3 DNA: TGTGCCAGCAGGGAGACTACAGGGGGCAACACCGGGGAGCTGTTTTTT. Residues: CASRETTGGNTGELFF.